A single sample gave rise to the 5 T cell receptor beta chains below, sequenced in a study of Graves' ophthalmopathy and Graves' hyperthyroidism. RNA transcripts yielded amplified TCR beta CDR3 regions. A first-round RT-PCR used HTBI primers, followed by a second-round multiplex PCR. In TCRdb, the multiplex PCR reads were re-called with MiXCR into one record per CDR3 protein. The sample shows hundreds of thousands of distinct CDR3 sequences, around 40% of them seen only once. Sequenced input: peripheral blood. The receptors were gathered from an adult man with Graves' ophthalmopathy.

V usage is TRBV24-1 and J usage is TRBJ1-5; possible D gene TRBD1, 5 bases. V gave up 11 bases and J gave up 0 bases, with 13 bases separating them. Per germline, CDR1 KGHDR and CDR2 SFDVKD. CDR3 length equals 14 residues. The DNA of the CDR3 is TGTGCCAGTGGGGGGAGGGGTAGCAATCAGCCCCAGCATTTT. Translating gives CASGGRGSNQPQHF.

This clonotype was observed a handful of times. The junction departs from germline at one end; a sequencing error may be responsible. V and J are TRBV10-3 and TRBJ1-2; D gene uncertain. Germline CDR1 and CDR2: ENHRY and SYGVKD. The CDR3 totals 11 residues. The CDR3: CASSVEGIYTF. CDR3 nucleotide sequence: TGTGCCAGCAGTGTGGAGGGAATTTACACCTTC.

The sample holds many counts of this clonotype. The V call is TRBV10-1, the J call TRBJ1-2; D not resolved. V was shortened by 11 bases and J by 5 bases, with 15 bases between the two germline ends. The CDR3 extends over 12 amino acids. CDR1 WNHNN and CDR2 SYGVQD come from the germline V gene (reference sequence). The DNA of the CDR3 is TGCGCCTCCCCGGCCCAAACTTATGGCTACACCTTC. Its translation: CASPAQTYGYTF.

With respect to this clonotype: Since a much larger clone is just one base distant, this may be a read error. V is TRBV29-1 and J is TRBJ2-2, with D hard to call. This CDR3 region has 13 residues. The germline V gene encodes CDR1 SQVTM and CDR2 ANQGSEA. Deletions cut 3 bases from V and 0 bases from J, with 5 bases between. The CDR3 DNA reads TGCAGCGTTGACCGGTCGAACACCGGGGAGCTGTTTTTT. This gives the protein CSVDRSNTGELFF.

This clonotype was detected a few times. V gene TRBV4-1 combines with J gene TRBJ2-5; D unclear. CDR1 is MGHRA and CDR2 is YSYEKL in the germline V gene. The CDR3 contains 13 residues. V lost 4 bases to trimming and J lost 5 bases, with 11 bases between them. The CDR3 DNA follows: TGCGCCAGCAGCCGACAACAGAGGGAGACCCAGTACTTC. This sequence encodes CASSRQQRETQYF.